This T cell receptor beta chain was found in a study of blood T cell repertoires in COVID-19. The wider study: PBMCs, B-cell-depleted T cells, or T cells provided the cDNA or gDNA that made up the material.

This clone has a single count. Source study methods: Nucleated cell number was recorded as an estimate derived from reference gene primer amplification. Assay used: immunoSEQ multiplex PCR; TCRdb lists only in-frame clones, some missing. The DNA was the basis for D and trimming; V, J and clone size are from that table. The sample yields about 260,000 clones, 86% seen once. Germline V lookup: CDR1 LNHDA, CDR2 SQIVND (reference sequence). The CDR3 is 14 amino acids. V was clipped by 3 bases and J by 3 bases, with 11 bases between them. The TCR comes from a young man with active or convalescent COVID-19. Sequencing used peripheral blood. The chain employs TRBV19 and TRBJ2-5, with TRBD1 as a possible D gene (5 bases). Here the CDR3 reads CASSISQGKETQYF. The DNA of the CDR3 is TGTGCCAGTAGTATCTCCCAGGGTAAAGAGACCCAGTACTTC.